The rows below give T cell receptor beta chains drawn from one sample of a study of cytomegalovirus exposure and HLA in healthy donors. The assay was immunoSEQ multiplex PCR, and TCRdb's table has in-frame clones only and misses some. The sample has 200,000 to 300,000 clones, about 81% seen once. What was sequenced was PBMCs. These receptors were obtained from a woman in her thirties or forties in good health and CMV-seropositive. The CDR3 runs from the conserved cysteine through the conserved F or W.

CDR3: CAWSVTTGRKANTGELFF
V: TRBV30
J: TRBJ2-2

CDR3: CASSIGGWYGYTF
V: TRBV19
J: TRBJ1-2

CDR3: CASSITGTSGGLQETQYF
V: TRBV19
J: TRBJ2-5

CDR3: CASSRDRTGNTIYF
V: TRBV6-5
J: TRBJ1-3

CDR3: CASSLGAGAYNEQFF
V: TRBV7-2
J: TRBJ2-1

CDR3: CASQGQGNTEAFF
V: TRBV19
J: TRBJ1-1

CDR3: CAWSGDRDVVEGYTF
V: TRBV30
J: TRBJ1-2

CDR3: CASRLPAGGWNQPQHF
V: TRBV28
J: TRBJ1-5

CDR3: CAWRSYGELFF
V: TRBV30
J: TRBJ2-2

CDR3: CASSPGGSSGGSSSYNEQFF
V: TRBV11-3
J: TRBJ2-1

CDR3: CASSFGYGEHTF
V: TRBV5-6
J: TRBJ1-2

CDR3: CATSRDQIYTEAFF
V: TRBV15
J: TRBJ1-1

CDR3: CASSLGATSTEAFF
V: TRBV7-6
J: TRBJ1-1

CDR3: CSVGYGGAGEAFF
V: TRBV29-1
J: TRBJ1-1

CDR3: CASSLAEGGWPQHF
V: TRBV7-9
J: TRBJ1-5

CDR3: CASSAALSPLLSSYNEQFF
V: TRBV7-2
J: TRBJ2-1

CDR3: CASGRYTTNYGYTF
V: TRBV27
J: TRBJ1-2

CDR3: CAIQTGTGVGDTEAFF
V: TRBV10-3
J: TRBJ1-1

CDR3: CASSLAIGSSYNEQFF
V: TRBV7-2
J: TRBJ2-1

CDR3: CASSLVKPMGGGGYTF
V: TRBV7-8
J: TRBJ1-2

CDR3: CATSRDWRQTSGNTIYF
V: TRBV15
J: TRBJ1-3

CDR3: CASSQDSEETQYF
V: TRBV7-7
J: TRBJ2-5

CDR3: CASSQNPTGSLAKNIQYF
V: TRBV4-3
J: TRBJ2-4

CDR3: CASSLSGGISTDTQYF
V: TRBV7-2
J: TRBJ2-3

CDR3: CAWSVRRNQPQHF
V: TRBV30
J: TRBJ1-5

CDR3: CASSVGSGMEFF
V: TRBV7-9
J: TRBJ1-5

CDR3: CASSSDRNNQPQHF
V: TRBV6-5
J: TRBJ1-5

CDR3: CASSEGGGRKFF
V: TRBV2
J: TRBJ2-1

CDR3: CASSRGYSGGAMKFTDTQYF
V: TRBV4-2
J: TRBJ2-3

CDR3: CASSQLTGQNTGELFF
V: TRBV18
J: TRBJ2-2

CDR3: CSSSFLALRNYGYTF
V: TRBV7-9
J: TRBJ1-2

CDR3: CASIFGLAGPNEQFF
V: TRBV5-1
J: TRBJ2-1

CDR3: CASSPGQGETYEQYF
V: TRBV6-6
J: TRBJ2-7

CDR3: CASSQDWRDLAKNIQYF
V: TRBV4-2
J: TRBJ2-4

CDR3: CASRTGPVTGELFF
V: TRBV19
J: TRBJ2-2

CDR3: CASSEGMRSTDTQYF
V: TRBV9
J: TRBJ2-3

CDR3: CASSLGTVSAGELFF
V: TRBV28
J: TRBJ2-2

CDR3: CASSQVIGNEQYF
V: TRBV4-3
J: TRBJ2-7

CDR3: CASSGINRVETQYF
V: TRBV5-8
J: TRBJ2-5

CDR3: CASSEREQYF
V: TRBV6-5
J: TRBJ2-7

CDR3: CASSLRGTANEKLFF
V: TRBV7-9
J: TRBJ1-4

CDR3: CASSLGQGYEQYF
V: TRBV18
J: TRBJ2-7